The 13 T cell receptor beta chains below come from one sample, sequenced in a study of cytomegalovirus exposure and HLA in healthy donors. The PCR ran on 60 Vbeta and 13 Jbeta primers. Generated by immunoSEQ multiplex PCR, the TCRdb table keeps only in-frame clones and is missing some. The table includes 95,000 to 150,000 clones, approximately 80% detected once. The sequencing input was PBMCs. The receptor source for this set is a man between 18 and 35 years old in good health and CMV-seronegative.

The chain couples TRBV5-4 to TRBJ1-4; weak D call: TRBD1 (5 bases). The V gene lost 4 bases and the J gene lost 7 bases, with 17 bases spanning the gap. The CDR3 extends over 15 amino acids. The germline V gene has CDR1 SGHNT and CDR2 YYREEE (reference sequence). CDR3 DNA sequence: TGTGCCAGCAGCCGGTTAGGAGGGGCGGGTGAAAAACTGTTTTTT. This codes for CASSRLGGAGEKLFF.

The chain is built from TRBV7-2 and TRBJ2-6; TRBD1 matches 8 bases. The CDR3 is 17 amino acids. Unmatched junction bases numbered 6, after V lost 5 bases and J lost 0 bases. Germline lookup yields CDR1 SGHTA and CDR2 FQGNSA. In DNA, the CDR3 is TGTGCCAGCAGCCTTCGGACAGGGCGCTCTGGGGCCAACGTCCTGACTTTC. Protein sequence: CASSLRTGRSGANVLTF.

This clone was seen just once. CDR3 in amino acids: CASSYSSGGIIYEQFF. The CDR3, as DNA: TGTGCCAGCAGTTACTCGAGCGGGGGCATAATTTATGAGCAGTTCTTC. The J gene is TRBJ2-1, the V gene TRBV6-6; 8 nucleotides align to TRBD2. CDR1 MNHNY and CDR2 SVGAGI come from the germline V gene (reference sequence). CDR3 size: 16 residues. With V trimmed by 0 bases and J by 8 bases, 9 bases remained unmatched.

V and J are TRBV6-5 and TRBJ2-1; 7 bases are a match to TRBD1. With V trimmed by 3 bases and J by 2 bases, 4 bases remained unmatched. CDR1 and CDR2 from the germline V gene are MNHEY and SVGAGI. This CDR3 has 15 amino acids. The CDR3 sequence is CASSYRDSTYNEQFF. The CDR3 nucleotides read TGTGCCAGCAGTTATCGGGACAGCACCTACAATGAGCAGTTCTTC.

V and J are TRBV19 and TRBJ2-5; D is ambiguous. The germline CDR1 and CDR2 sequences are LNHDA and SQIVND (reference sequence). The CDR3 loop spans 13 amino acids. The ends were cut back, 5 bases at V and 0 bases at J, with 7 bases in the middle. The CDR3 sequence is CASSSRYQETQYF. In nucleotides, the CDR3 is TGTGCCAGTAGTTCCAGATACCAAGAGACCCAGTACTTC.

The rearrangement joins TRBV15 to TRBJ1-2; D uncertain. V lost 1 base, J lost 0 bases, and 12 bases lay in between. This CDR3 is built from 16 residues. CDR1 is LNHNV, CDR2 YYDKDF, per germline (reference sequence). CDR3 loop: CATSRVGGSTNYGYTF. CDR3 in DNA: TGTGCCACCAGCAGAGTGGGAGGGAGTACTAACTATGGCTACACCTTC.

The chain recombines TRBV7-3 with TRBJ2-5, with TRBD2 as a possible D gene (6 bases). The CDR3 has 14 amino acids. Trimming cost V 5 bases and J 5 bases, with 15 bases left between them. CDR1 is SGHTA and CDR2 is FQGTGA in the germline V gene. The DNA of the CDR3 is TGTGCCAGCAGCCCCGGAGGCGGGGTGGAGACCCAGTACTTC. This gives the protein CASSPGGGVETQYF.

This clone was recorded a few times. The V and J genes are TRBV7-2 and TRBJ2-2, with TRBD1 matching over 8 bases. Germline CDR1 reads SGHTA; CDR2 reads FQGNSA. V shed 4 bases, J shed 11 bases, and the junction held 6 bases outside the gene matches. This CDR3 region has 13 residues. This chain's CDR3 is CASSSTGGEELFF. CDR3 nucleotides: TGTGCCAGCAGCTCCACAGGGGGTGAAGAGCTGTTTTTT.

This clone was found a few times. The chain employs TRBV11-1 and TRBJ2-5, with 9 bases aligning to TRBD2. The CDR3 is 15 residues long. In germline, CDR1 is SGHAT, CDR2 FQDESV (reference sequence). The trim removed 1 base at V and 5 bases at J, leaving 5 bases unmatched. DNA for the CDR3: TGTGCCAGCAGCTTAGGCGGGGGGGCCACGGAGACCCAGTACTTC. This sequence encodes CASSLGGGATETQYF.

The gene calls are TRBV7-9 and TRBJ1-4; 7 bases are a match to TRBD1. J lost 0 bases, V lost 5 bases, and 12 bases had no gene match. This CDR3 has 18 amino acids. The V gene's germline CDR1 is SEHNR and CDR2 FQNEAQ (reference sequence). CDR3 coding DNA: TGTGCCAGCAGCAACTACAGGGGTGGGATTGCAACTAATGAAAAACTGTTTTTT. It specifies CASSNYRGGIATNEKLFF.

The V call is TRBV7-2, the J call TRBJ2-5; D possibly corresponds to TRBD1 (6 bases). Trimming cost V 3 bases and J 1 base, with 9 bases left between them. Germline assignment: CDR1 SGHTA and CDR2 FQGNSA. The CDR3 consists of 14 residues. Here the CDR3 DNA reads TGTGCCAGCAGCTTTCACAGGGCCCAAGAGACCCAGTACTTC. This sequence encodes CASSFHRAQETQYF.

V gene TRBV19 combines with J gene TRBJ2-1; 11 bases fit TRBD1. This CDR3 comprises 12 residues. The germline V gene encodes CDR1 LNHDA and CDR2 SQIVND (reference sequence). Unmatched junction bases numbered 5, after V lost 11 bases and J lost 8 bases. The CDR3 sequence is CASGQGGHEQFF. The CDR3 nucleotides are TGTGCCTCGGGACAGGGGGGGCATGAGCAGTTCTTC.

The chain carries TRBV19 and TRBJ1-1; TRBD1 matches 9 bases. Unmatched junction bases numbered 10, after V lost 9 bases and J lost 5 bases. Germline CDR1 reads LNHDA; CDR2 reads SQIVND (reference sequence). The CDR3 covers 14 residues. As DNA, the CDR3 is TGTGCCAGCTCCCCCGGGACAGGGAAGACTGAAGCTTTCTTT. This codes for CASSPGTGKTEAFF.